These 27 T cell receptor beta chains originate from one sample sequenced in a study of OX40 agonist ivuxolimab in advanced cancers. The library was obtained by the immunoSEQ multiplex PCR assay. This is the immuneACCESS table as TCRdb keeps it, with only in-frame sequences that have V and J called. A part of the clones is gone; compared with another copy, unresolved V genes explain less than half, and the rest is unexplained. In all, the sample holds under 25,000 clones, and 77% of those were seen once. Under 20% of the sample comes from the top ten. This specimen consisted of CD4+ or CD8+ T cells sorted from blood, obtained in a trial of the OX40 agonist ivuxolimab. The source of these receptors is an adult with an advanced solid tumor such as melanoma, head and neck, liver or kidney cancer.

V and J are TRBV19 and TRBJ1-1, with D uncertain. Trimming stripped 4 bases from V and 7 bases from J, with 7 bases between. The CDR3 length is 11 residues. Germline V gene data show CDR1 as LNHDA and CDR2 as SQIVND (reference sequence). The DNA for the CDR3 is TGTGCCAGTAGTAGGGCCGATGAAGCTTTCTTT. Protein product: CASSRADEAFF.

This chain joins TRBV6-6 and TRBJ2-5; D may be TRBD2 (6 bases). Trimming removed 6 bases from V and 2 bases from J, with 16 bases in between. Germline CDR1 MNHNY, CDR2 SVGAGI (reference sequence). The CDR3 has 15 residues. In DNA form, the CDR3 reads TGTGCCAGCAGCGCCGGGACTGTCTTACAAGAGACCCAGTACTTC. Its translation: CASSAGTVLQETQYF.

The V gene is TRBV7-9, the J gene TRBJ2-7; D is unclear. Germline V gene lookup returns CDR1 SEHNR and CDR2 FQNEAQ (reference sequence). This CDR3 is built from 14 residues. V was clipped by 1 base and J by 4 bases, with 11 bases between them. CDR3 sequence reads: CASSLDYPGYEQYF. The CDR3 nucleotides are TGTGCCAGCAGCTTAGACTACCCAGGATACGAGCAGTACTTC.

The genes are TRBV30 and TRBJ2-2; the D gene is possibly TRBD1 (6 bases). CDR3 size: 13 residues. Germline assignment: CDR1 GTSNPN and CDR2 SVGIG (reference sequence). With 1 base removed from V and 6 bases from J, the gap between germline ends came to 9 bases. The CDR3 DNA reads TGTGCCTGGAGTGGGACAGAAGCCGGGGAGCTGTTTTTT. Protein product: CAWSGTEAGELFF.

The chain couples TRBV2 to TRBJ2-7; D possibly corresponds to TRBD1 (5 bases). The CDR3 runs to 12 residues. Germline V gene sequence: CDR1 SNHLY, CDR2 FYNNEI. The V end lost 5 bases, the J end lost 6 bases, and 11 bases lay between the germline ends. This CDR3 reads CASSPRVREQYF. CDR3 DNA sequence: TGTGCCAGCAGTCCCAGGGTTCGCGAGCAGTACTTC.

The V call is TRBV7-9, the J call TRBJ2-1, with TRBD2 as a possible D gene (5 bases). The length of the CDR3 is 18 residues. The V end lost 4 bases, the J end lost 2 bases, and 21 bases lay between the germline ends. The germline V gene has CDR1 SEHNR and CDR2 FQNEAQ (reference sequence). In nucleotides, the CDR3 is TGTGCCAGCAGCTCCCCTGAAGAGGGCAGTTCGACCTACAATGAGCAGTTCTTC. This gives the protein CASSSPEEGSSTYNEQFF.

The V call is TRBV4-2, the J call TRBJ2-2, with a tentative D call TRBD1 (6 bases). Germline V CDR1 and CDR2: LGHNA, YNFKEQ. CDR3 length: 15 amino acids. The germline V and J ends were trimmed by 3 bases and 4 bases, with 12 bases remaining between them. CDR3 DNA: TGTGCCAGCAGCCATCATACAGGGTCCACCGGGGAGCTGTTTTTT. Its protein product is CASSHHTGSTGELFF.

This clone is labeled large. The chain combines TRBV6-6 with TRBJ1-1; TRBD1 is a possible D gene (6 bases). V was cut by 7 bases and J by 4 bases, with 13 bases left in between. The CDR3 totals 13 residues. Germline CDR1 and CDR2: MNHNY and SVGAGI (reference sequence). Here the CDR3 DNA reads TGTGCCAGCACTAAAGGACAGCGCACTGAAGCTTTCTTT. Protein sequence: CASTKGQRTEAFF.

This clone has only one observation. The CDR3 here is CASSLRSDGSSYNEQFF. The CDR3 bases are TGTGCCAGCAGTTTGCGTTCCGACGGAAGTTCCTACAATGAGCAGTTCTTC. The chain recombines TRBV27 with TRBJ2-1; D gene ambiguous. There are 17 residues in the CDR3. Germline assignment: CDR1 MNHEY and CDR2 SMNVEV (reference sequence). Trimming removed 3 bases at V and 1 base at J, with 16 bases between.

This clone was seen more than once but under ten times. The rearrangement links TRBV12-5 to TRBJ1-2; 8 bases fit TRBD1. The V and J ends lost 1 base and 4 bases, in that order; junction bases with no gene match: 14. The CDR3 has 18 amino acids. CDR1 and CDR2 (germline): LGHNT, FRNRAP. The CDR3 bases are TGTGCTAGTGGTTTGGATCAAGGCCAGGGGGCGACCAGCTATGGCTACACCTTC. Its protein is CASGLDQGQGATSYGYTF.

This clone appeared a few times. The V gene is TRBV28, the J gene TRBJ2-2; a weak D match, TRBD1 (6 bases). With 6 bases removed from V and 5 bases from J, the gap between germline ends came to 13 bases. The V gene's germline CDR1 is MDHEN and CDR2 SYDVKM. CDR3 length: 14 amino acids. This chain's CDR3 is CASRDTGRTGELFF. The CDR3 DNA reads TGTGCCAGCAGGGATACAGGGAGAACCGGGGAGCTGTTTTTT.

Written as DNA, the CDR3 is TGTGCCAGCAGCTTTGTGTTCTACCCGGGGACAGGAGAAGAGACCCAGTACTTC. Protein product: CASSFVFYPGTGEETQYF. The rearrangement links TRBV7-2 to TRBJ2-5; TRBD1 matches 8 bases. The CDR3 runs to 18 residues. V shed 3 bases, J shed 3 bases, and the junction held 15 bases outside the gene matches. Germline assignment: CDR1 SGHTA and CDR2 FQGNSA.

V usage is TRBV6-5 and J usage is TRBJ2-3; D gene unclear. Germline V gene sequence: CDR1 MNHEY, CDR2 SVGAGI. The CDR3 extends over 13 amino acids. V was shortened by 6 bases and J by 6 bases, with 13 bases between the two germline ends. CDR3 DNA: TGTGCCAGCAGCACCTCCCTCGTGGATACGCAGTATTTT. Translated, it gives CASSTSLVDTQYF.

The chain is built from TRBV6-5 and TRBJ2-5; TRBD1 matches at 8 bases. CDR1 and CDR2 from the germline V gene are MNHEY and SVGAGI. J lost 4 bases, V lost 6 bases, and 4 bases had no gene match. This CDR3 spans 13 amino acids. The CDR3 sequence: CASRRTGGETQYF. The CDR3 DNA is TGTGCCAGCAGGCGAACAGGGGGAGAGACCCAGTACTTC.

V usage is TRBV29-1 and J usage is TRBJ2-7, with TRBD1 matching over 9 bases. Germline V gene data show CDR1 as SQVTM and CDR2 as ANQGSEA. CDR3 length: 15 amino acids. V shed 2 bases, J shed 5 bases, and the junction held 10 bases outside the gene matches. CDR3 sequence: CSVEPTGGLENEQYF. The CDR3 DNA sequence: TGCAGCGTTGAACCGACAGGGGGATTAGAAAACGAGCAGTACTTC.

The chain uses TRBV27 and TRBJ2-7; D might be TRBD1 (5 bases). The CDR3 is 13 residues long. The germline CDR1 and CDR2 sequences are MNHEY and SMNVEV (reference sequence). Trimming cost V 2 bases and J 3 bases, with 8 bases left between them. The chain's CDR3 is CASSLEQGYEQYF. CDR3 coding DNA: TGTGCCAGCAGTTTAGAGCAGGGCTACGAGCAGTACTTC.

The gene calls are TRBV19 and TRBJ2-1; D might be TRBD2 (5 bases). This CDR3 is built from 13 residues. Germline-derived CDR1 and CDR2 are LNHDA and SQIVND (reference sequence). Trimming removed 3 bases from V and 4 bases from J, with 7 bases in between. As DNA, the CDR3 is TGTGCCAGTAGTATTGGACTTTACAATGAGCAGTTCTTC. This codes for CASSIGLYNEQFF. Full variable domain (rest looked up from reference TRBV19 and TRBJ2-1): DGGITQSPKYLFRKEGQNVTLSCEQNLNHDAMYWYRQDPGQGLRLIYYSQIVNDFQKGDIAEGYSVSREKKESFPLTVTSAQKNPTAFYLCASSIGLYNEQFFGPGTRLTVL.

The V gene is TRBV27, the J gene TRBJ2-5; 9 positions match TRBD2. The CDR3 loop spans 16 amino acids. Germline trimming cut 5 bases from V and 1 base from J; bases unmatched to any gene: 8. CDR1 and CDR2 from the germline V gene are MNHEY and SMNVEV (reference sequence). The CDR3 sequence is CASSIAGTSFQETQYF. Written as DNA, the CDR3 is TGTGCCAGCAGTATCGCCGGGACTAGCTTCCAAGAGACCCAGTACTTC.

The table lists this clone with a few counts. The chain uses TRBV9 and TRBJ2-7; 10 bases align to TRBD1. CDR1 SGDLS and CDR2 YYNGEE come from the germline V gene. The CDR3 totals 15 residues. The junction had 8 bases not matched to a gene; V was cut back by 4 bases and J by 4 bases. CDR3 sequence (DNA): TGTGCCAGCAGCCTCCGGGACAGGGGTGTGTACGAGCAGTACTTC. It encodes CASSLRDRGVYEQYF. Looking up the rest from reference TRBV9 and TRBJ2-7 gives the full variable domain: DSGVTQTPKHLITATGQRVTLRCSPRSGDLSVYWYQQSLDQGLQFLIQYYNGEERAKGNILERFSAQQFPDLHSELNLSSLELGDSALYFCASSLRDRGVYEQYFGPGTRLTVT.

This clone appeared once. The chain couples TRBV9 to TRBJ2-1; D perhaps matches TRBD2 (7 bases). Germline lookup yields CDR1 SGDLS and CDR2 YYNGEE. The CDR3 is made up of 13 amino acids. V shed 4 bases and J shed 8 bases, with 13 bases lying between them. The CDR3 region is CASSPGGRDEQFF. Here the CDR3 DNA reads TGTGCCAGCAGCCCGGGGGGCCGGGATGAGCAGTTCTTC.

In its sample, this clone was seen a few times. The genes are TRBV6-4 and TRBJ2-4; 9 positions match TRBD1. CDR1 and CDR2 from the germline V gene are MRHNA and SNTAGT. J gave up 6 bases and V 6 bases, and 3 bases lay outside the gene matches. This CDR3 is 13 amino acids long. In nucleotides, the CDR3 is TGTGCCAGCAGACAGGGGGCTGGAAACATTCAGTACTTC. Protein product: CASRQGAGNIQYF.

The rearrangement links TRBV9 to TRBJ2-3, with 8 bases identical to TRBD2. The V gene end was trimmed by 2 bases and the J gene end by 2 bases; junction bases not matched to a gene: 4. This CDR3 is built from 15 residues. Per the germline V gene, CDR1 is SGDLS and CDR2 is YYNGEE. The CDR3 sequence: CASSVVAGNTDTQYF. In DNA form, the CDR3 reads TGTGCCAGCAGCGTCGTAGCGGGGAACACAGATACGCAGTATTTT.

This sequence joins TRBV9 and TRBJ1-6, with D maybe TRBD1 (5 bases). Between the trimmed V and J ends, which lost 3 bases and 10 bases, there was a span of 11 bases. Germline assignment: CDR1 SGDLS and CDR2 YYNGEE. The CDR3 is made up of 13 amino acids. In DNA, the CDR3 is TGTGCCAGCAGCGCCGGGGACGTCTCACCCCTCCACTTT. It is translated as CASSAGDVSPLHF.

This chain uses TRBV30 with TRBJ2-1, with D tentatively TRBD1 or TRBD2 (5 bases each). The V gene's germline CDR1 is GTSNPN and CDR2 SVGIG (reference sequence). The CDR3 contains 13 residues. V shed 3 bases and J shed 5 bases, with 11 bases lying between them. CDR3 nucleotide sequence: TGTGCCTGGAGCGGGACCTCAAACAATGAGCAGTTCTTC. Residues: CAWSGTSNNEQFF.

CDR3 DNA sequence: TGTGCCAGTAGTATCGGGGGGGGAAGCTCACCCCTCCACTTT. It specifies CASSIGGGSSPLHF. The rearrangement links TRBV19 to TRBJ1-6; possibly TRBD1 for D (5 bases). V shed 3 bases and J shed 10 bases, with 13 bases lying between them. The CDR3 has 14 amino acids. Germline lookup yields CDR1 LNHDA and CDR2 SQIVND (reference sequence).

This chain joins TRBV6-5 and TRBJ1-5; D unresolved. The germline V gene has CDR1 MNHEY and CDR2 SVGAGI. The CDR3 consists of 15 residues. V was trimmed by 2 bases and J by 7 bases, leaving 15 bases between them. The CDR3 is CASSYGVSTDQPQHF. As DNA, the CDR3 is TGTGCCAGCAGTTACGGGGTTTCAACGGACCAGCCCCAGCATTTT.

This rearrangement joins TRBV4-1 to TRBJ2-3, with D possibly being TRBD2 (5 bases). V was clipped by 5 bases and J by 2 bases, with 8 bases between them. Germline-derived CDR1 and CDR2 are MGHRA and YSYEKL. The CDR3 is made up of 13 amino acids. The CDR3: CASSAGLTDTQYF. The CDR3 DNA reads TGCGCCAGCAGCGCGGGTCTCACAGATACGCAGTATTTT.